Listed here are 6 T cell receptor beta chains from one sample, sequenced in a study of T cells in Graves' hyperthyroidism and ophthalmopathy. The source material, RNA transcripts, was used to amplify TCR beta CDR3 regions. RT-PCR in the first round (using the HTBI primer set) targeted the TCR CDR3. TCRdb reprocessed the multiplex PCR reads via MiXCR and lists one record per CDR3 protein. The table has 550,000 to 700,000 distinct CDR3 sequences, roughly 15% seen once. Sequencing used blood. Receptors were obtained from a middle-aged woman with Graves' ophthalmopathy.

The table lists this clonotype with many counts. The chain couples TRBV9 to TRBJ2-5; the match to TRBD2 covers 8 bases. The germline CDR1 and CDR2 sequences are SGDLS and YYNGEE. This CDR3 is built from 18 residues. V lost 0 bases, J lost 1 base, and 11 bases stayed unmatched. The CDR3 bases are TGTGCCAGCAGCGTAGGTGACGGGACTAGGGGACTCCAAGAGACCCAGTACTTC. It yields the protein CASSVGDGTRGLQETQYF.

This clonotype was detected ten times or more. The chain recombines TRBV19 with TRBJ2-2; 8 bases map to TRBD1. From germline, CDR1 is LNHDA and CDR2 SQIVND (reference sequence). This CDR3 contains 15 residues. J lost 3 bases, V lost 4 bases, and 4 bases had no gene match. The CDR3 nucleotides read TGTGCCAGTAGTAAATACAGGGGGGACACCGGGGAGCTGTTTTTT. Translated: CASSKYRGDTGELFF. The entire variable domain, with the rest obtained from reference TRBV19 and TRBJ2-2, is as follows: DGGITQSPKYLFRKEGQNVTLSCEQNLNHDAMYWYRQDPGQGLRLIYYSQIVNDFQKGDIAEGYSVSREKKESFPLTVTSAQKNPTAFYLCASSKYRGDTGELFFGEGSRLTVL.

The sample holds many counts of this clonotype. This chain joins TRBV7-2 and TRBJ1-2; TRBD1 aligns across 10 bases. This CDR3 spans 14 amino acids. Germline CDR1 is SGHTA and CDR2 is FQGNSA. The trim removed 4 bases at V and 6 bases at J, leaving 5 bases unmatched. CDR3 nucleotide sequence: TGTGCCAGCAGCTGGACAGGGGGTGACGATGGCTACACCTTC. It encodes CASSWTGGDDGYTF.

At least ten counts were recorded for this clonotype. The chain uses TRBV6-5 and TRBJ2-7; a weak D match, TRBD2 (5 bases). Trimming left V 4 bases short and J 4 bases short, with 11 bases between. The CDR3 length is 13 residues. Per the germline V gene, CDR1 is MNHEY and CDR2 is SVGAGI. The CDR3 is CASSLRPGYEQYF. The CDR3 DNA is TGTGCCAGCAGTTTAAGACCGGGGTACGAGCAGTACTTC.

The sample holds many counts of this clonotype. CDR3 coding DNA: TGTGCCAGCAGTTTACGGGATCCCCCTGAAGCTTTCTTT. Translated, it gives CASSLRDPPEAFF. The chain combines TRBV12-3 or TRBV12-4 with TRBJ1-1; no clear D. The CDR3 length is 13 residues. Trimming pared 2 bases from V and 6 bases from J, leaving 10 bases between.

Ten or more counts support this clonotype. The rearrangement uses TRBV7-2 and TRBJ1-5; D remains ambiguous. The CDR3 spans 14 residues. The germline V and J ends were trimmed by 3 bases and 5 bases, with 11 bases remaining between them. The germline CDR1 and CDR2 sequences are SGHTA and FQGNSA. DNA of the CDR3: TGTGCCAGCAGCTTTCGATCTAACTATCAGCCCCAGCATTTT. Translating it yields CASSFRSNYQPQHF.